Listed below are T cell receptor beta chains from one sample, sequenced in a study of T cell responses to AZD1222 COVID-19 vaccine. Method: immunoSEQ multiplex PCR; TCRdb's copy keeps in-frame clones and lacks some. The sample lists about 170,000 clones, approximately 90% occurring once. Sequenced here: peripheral blood, sampled on day 0 of AZD1222 vaccination. The receptors here all came from an adult in good health. The CDR3 runs from the conserved cysteine through the conserved F or W. Fields, in order: CDR3 length, J gene, clone size, D gene, V gene, CDR3 protein, CDR3 DNA. A D gene is named only where the DNA matches it firmly. Clone size is not always given. Where it is, it says once, few, many or a class for expanded clones.

cdr3_length: 13
j_call: TRBJ1-1
clone_size: .
d_call: .
v_call: TRBV29-1
cdr3_aa: CSVDQGLNTEAFF
cdr3_nt: TGCAGCGTTGATCAGGGACTGAACACTGAAGCTTTCTTT

cdr3_length: 14
j_call: TRBJ2-3
clone_size: .
d_call: TRBD1
v_call: TRBV5-4
cdr3_aa: CASTRDRGTDTQYF
cdr3_nt: TGTGCCAGCACGAGGGACAGGGGAACAGATACGCAGTATTTT

cdr3_length: 12
j_call: TRBJ1-1
clone_size: .
d_call: .
v_call: TRBV6-5
cdr3_aa: CASSDSNTEAFF
cdr3_nt: TGTGCCAGCAGCGACAGCAACACTGAAGCTTTCTTT

cdr3_length: 16
j_call: TRBJ2-5
clone_size: .
d_call: .
v_call: TRBV5-1
cdr3_aa: CASKAGLNSYQETQYF
cdr3_nt: TGCGCCAGCAAAGCCGGGCTAAATTCGTACCAAGAGACCCAGTACTTC

cdr3_length: 15
j_call: TRBJ1-1
clone_size: .
d_call: TRBD1
v_call: TRBV3-1/TRBV3-2
cdr3_aa: CASRHTGELNTEAFF
cdr3_nt: TGTGCCAGCAGACATACAGGGGAGCTGAACACTGAAGCTTTCTTT

cdr3_length: 11
j_call: TRBJ2-7
clone_size: .
d_call: .
v_call: TRBV5-1
cdr3_aa: CASSGEYEQYF
cdr3_nt: TGCGCCAGCAGCGGGGAGTACGAGCAGTACTTC

cdr3_length: 14
j_call: TRBJ2-1
clone_size: .
d_call: .
v_call: TRBV9
cdr3_aa: CASSVLDSGVGAIF
cdr3_nt: TGTGCCAGCAGCGTTTTGGACAGCGGGGTCGGGGCGATCTTC

cdr3_length: 15
j_call: TRBJ2-1
clone_size: .
d_call: .
v_call: TRBV13
cdr3_aa: CASSLKPDQPGEQFF
cdr3_nt: TGTGCCAGCAGCTTAAAGCCGGACCAACCGGGTGAGCAGTTCTTC

cdr3_length: 13
j_call: TRBJ2-7
clone_size: .
d_call: .
v_call: TRBV4-1
cdr3_aa: CASSQDQSYEQYF
cdr3_nt: TGCGCCAGCAGCCAAGATCAAAGTTACGAGCAGTACTTC

cdr3_length: 13
j_call: TRBJ1-5
clone_size: .
d_call: .
v_call: TRBV18
cdr3_aa: CASSPQDGQPQHF
cdr3_nt: TGTGCCAGCTCACCACAGGACGGACAGCCCCAGCATTTT

cdr3_length: 12
j_call: TRBJ2-7
clone_size: once
d_call: .
v_call: TRBV6-6
cdr3_aa: CASGDWRDEQYF
cdr3_nt: TGTGCCAGCGGGGACTGGCGCGACGAGCAGTACTTC

cdr3_length: 14
j_call: TRBJ1-2
clone_size: .
d_call: TRBD1
v_call: TRBV5-1
cdr3_aa: CASRLTGINYGYTF
cdr3_nt: TGCGCCAGCAGACTGACAGGGATTAACTATGGCTACACCTTC

cdr3_length: 14
j_call: TRBJ2-7
clone_size: .
d_call: .
v_call: TRBV7-8
cdr3_aa: CASSRQRFKNEQYF
cdr3_nt: TGTGCCAGCAGCCGACAGAGGTTCAAAAACGAGCAGTACTTC

cdr3_length: 15
j_call: TRBJ1-3
clone_size: .
d_call: TRBD1
v_call: TRBV6-1
cdr3_aa: CASSEGTGGGNTIYF
cdr3_nt: TGTGCCAGCAGTGAAGGGACAGGGGGCGGAAACACCATATATTTT

cdr3_length: 14
j_call: TRBJ2-7
clone_size: .
d_call: .
v_call: TRBV6-2/TRBV6-3
cdr3_aa: CASSYSGGGYEQYF
cdr3_nt: TGTGCCAGCAGTTACTCAGGAGGGGGCTACGAGCAGTACTTC

cdr3_length: 13
j_call: TRBJ1-5
clone_size: .
d_call: .
v_call: TRBV5-6
cdr3_aa: CASSLGRTQPQHF
cdr3_nt: TGTGCCAGCAGCTTGGGACGAACCCAGCCCCAGCATTTT

cdr3_length: 15
j_call: TRBJ1-1
clone_size: .
d_call: TRBD1
v_call: TRBV28
cdr3_aa: CASTPRGEVGTEAFF
cdr3_nt: TGTGCCAGCACCCCCAGGGGGGAAGTCGGCACTGAAGCTTTCTTT

cdr3_length: 16
j_call: TRBJ2-5
clone_size: .
d_call: .
v_call: TRBV6-6
cdr3_aa: CASRPPDGRGGETQYF
cdr3_nt: TGTGCCAGCAGGCCCCCCGACGGACGGGGTGGAGAGACCCAGTACTTC

cdr3_length: 15
j_call: TRBJ1-1
clone_size: .
d_call: .
v_call: TRBV27
cdr3_aa: CASSPVAVMNTEAFF
cdr3_nt: TGTGCCAGCAGTCCTGTTGCCGTTATGAACACTGAAGCTTTCTTT

cdr3_length: 16
j_call: TRBJ1-2
clone_size: .
d_call: .
v_call: TRBV3-1/TRBV3-2
cdr3_aa: CASSQDYTGPLYGYTF
cdr3_nt: TGTGCCAGCAGCCAAGATTACACAGGGCCCCTCTATGGCTACACCTTC

cdr3_length: 13
j_call: TRBJ2-1
clone_size: .
d_call: TRBD2
v_call: TRBV7-3
cdr3_aa: CASSLSGGYEQFF
cdr3_nt: TGTGCCAGCAGCTTAAGCGGGGGGTATGAGCAGTTCTTC

cdr3_length: 12
j_call: TRBJ1-2
clone_size: .
d_call: .
v_call: TRBV5-1
cdr3_aa: CASSFADYGYTF
cdr3_nt: TGCGCCAGCAGCTTCGCCGACTATGGCTACACCTTC

cdr3_length: 16
j_call: TRBJ1-1
clone_size: .
d_call: TRBD1
v_call: TRBV6-5
cdr3_aa: CASSYPHRTGGTEAFF
cdr3_nt: TGTGCCAGCAGTTACCCCCACCGGACAGGGGGCACTGAAGCTTTCTTT

cdr3_length: 16
j_call: TRBJ1-6
clone_size: .
d_call: .
v_call: TRBV18
cdr3_aa: CASSPASGANNSPLHF
cdr3_nt: TGTGCCAGCTCACCCGCCTCAGGGGCCAATAATTCACCCCTCCACTTT

cdr3_length: 14
j_call: TRBJ2-6
clone_size: .
d_call: TRBD2
v_call: TRBV30
cdr3_aa: CAWSRGSGANVLTF
cdr3_nt: TGTGCCTGGAGTCGCGGGAGTGGGGCCAACGTCCTGACTTTC

cdr3_length: 12
j_call: TRBJ2-1
clone_size: .
d_call: .
v_call: TRBV5-1
cdr3_aa: CASSLSNNEQFF
cdr3_nt: TGCGCCAGCAGCTTGAGCAACAATGAGCAGTTCTTC

cdr3_length: 14
j_call: TRBJ2-7
clone_size: .
d_call: TRBD1
v_call: TRBV19
cdr3_aa: CASSIRDRGYEQYF
cdr3_nt: TGTGCCAGTAGTATCCGGGACAGGGGCTACGAGCAGTACTTC

cdr3_length: 14
j_call: TRBJ1-6
clone_size: .
d_call: TRBD1
v_call: TRBV7-2
cdr3_aa: CASSTDRGRSPLHF
cdr3_nt: TGTGCCAGCAGCACAGACAGGGGTAGATCACCCCTCCACTTT

cdr3_length: 14
j_call: TRBJ2-1
clone_size: .
d_call: TRBD2
v_call: TRBV29-1
cdr3_aa: CSGGLAGAYNEQFF
cdr3_nt: TGCAGCGGTGGATTAGCGGGAGCTTACAATGAGCAGTTCTTC

cdr3_length: 17
j_call: TRBJ2-3
clone_size: .
d_call: TRBD2
v_call: TRBV4-2
cdr3_aa: CASSQDGPAGGTDTQYF
cdr3_nt: TGTGCCAGCAGCCAAGATGGGCCAGCGGGGGGCACAGATACGCAGTATTTT

cdr3_length: 17
j_call: TRBJ2-2
clone_size: .
d_call: .
v_call: TRBV1
cdr3_aa: CTSTLGAGGPSAGELFF
cdr3_nt: TGCACCAGCACCTTAGGGGCGGGGGGGCCATCAGCCGGGGAGCTGTTTTTT

cdr3_length: 19
j_call: TRBJ2-4
clone_size: .
d_call: TRBD2
v_call: TRBV5-1
cdr3_aa: CASSRTSGGYQLGKNIQYF
cdr3_nt: TGCGCCAGCAGCCGGACTAGCGGGGGATATCAATTGGGCAAAAACATTCAGTACTTC